The next 21 T cell receptor beta chains were all read from a single sample in a study of CD8 T cells in ankylosing spondylitis. Regarding the study as a whole: Ankylosing spondylitis blood appeared to be characterized by a TCR beta motif of several highly homologous variants.

TCRdb re-called the 5' RACE reads through MiXCR, storing one row per CDR3 protein. The sample has 670,000 or so distinct CDR3 sequences; 15% to 20% are singletons. No antigen has been assigned to these receptors. The sequencing sample was made of blood, either unsorted or a sorted T cell fraction (not recorded which). The receptors were gathered from a male donor with ankylosing spondylitis.

CDR3 in amino acids: CASSSTGASSYEQYF. Written as DNA, the CDR3 is TGTGCCAGCAGTTCGACAGGGGCGAGCTCCTACGAGCAGTACTTC. This chain links TRBV28 with TRBJ2-7; 8 bases fit TRBD1. V was clipped by 4 bases and J by 0 bases; unmatched bases: 5. The CDR3 length is 15 residues. Germline V gene data show CDR1 as MDHEN and CDR2 as SYDVKM.

The rearrangement links TRBV20-1 to TRBJ2-3; no definite D call. The V end was cut by 1 base, the J end by 3 bases, with 17 bases between. The CDR3 has 16 amino acids. Germline-derived CDR1 and CDR2 are DFQATT and SNEGSKA (reference sequence). Here the CDR3 DNA reads TGCAGTGCTAGAGTCGTGGACCCTCGGCGGACAGATACGCAGTATTTT. Protein product: CSARVVDPRRTDTQYF.

The chain recombines TRBV2 with TRBJ2-7, with D possibly being TRBD1 (6 bases). This CDR3 is built from 15 residues. Germline V gene data show CDR1 as SNHLY and CDR2 as FYNNEI. Trimming left V 5 bases short and J 1 base short, with 15 bases between. The CDR3 DNA is TGTGCCAGCAGTCCTGACAGGATTTCATCCTACGAGCAGTACTTC. Its translation is CASSPDRISSYEQYF.

This clonotype was recorded many times. The chain is built from TRBV20-1 and TRBJ2-1; perhaps TRBD2 as D (6 bases). CDR1 and CDR2 (germline): DFQATT, SNEGSKA (reference sequence). V shed 6 bases and J shed 1 base, with 22 bases lying between them. The CDR3 is made up of 17 amino acids. The CDR3 DNA reads as TGCAGTGCCGTCTCCCAGAGTGGCGGGATATCCTACAATGAGCAGTTCTTC. It yields the protein CSAVSQSGGISYNEQFF.

The sample holds a few counts of this clonotype. The chain is built from TRBV4-1 and TRBJ2-1; D ambiguous. The V gene lost 7 bases and the J gene lost 0 bases, with 10 bases spanning the gap. The CDR3 loop spans 14 amino acids. Germline V gives CDR1 MGHRA, CDR2 YSYEKL. The CDR3 DNA follows: TGCGCCAGCACCCATACGACCTCCTACAATGAGCAGTTCTTC. The encoded protein is CASTHTTSYNEQFF.

This clonotype was found a few times. V gene TRBV29-1 combines with J gene TRBJ2-3, with D hard to call. The ends were cut back, 5 bases at V and 2 bases at J, with 14 bases in the middle. The CDR3 has 14 residues. Germline V gives CDR1 SQVTM, CDR2 ANQGSEA. CDR3 nucleotide sequence: TGCAGCGTTTGGTTAGCTACAACCACAGATACGCAGTATTTT. This sequence encodes CSVWLATTTDTQYF.

Only a few counts were recorded for this clonotype. The chain joins TRBV4-1 to TRBJ2-5; TRBD2 aligns across 7 bases. The CDR3 consists of 15 residues. CDR1 is MGHRA and CDR2 is YSYEKL in the germline V gene. J gave up 6 bases and V 0 bases, and 7 bases lay outside the gene matches. CDR3 sequence (DNA): TGCGCCAGCAGCCAAGATGGGCTAGCGGTAAAGACCCAGTACTTC. It codes for CASSQDGLAVKTQYF.

The chain couples TRBV25-1 to TRBJ2-3; 7 bases are shared with TRBD2. Germline V lookup: CDR1 MGHDK, CDR2 SYGVNS. This CDR3 contains 16 residues. Losses at the gene ends were 3 bases for V and 0 bases for J; bases not matched to a gene: 6. CDR3 DNA: TGTGCCAGCAGTGACGGCGCGGGGGTTAGCACAGATACGCAGTATTTT. Protein sequence: CASSDGAGVSTDTQYF. The variable domain in full, completed from reference TRBV25-1 and TRBJ2-3, reads EADIYQTPRYLVIGTGKKITLECSQTMGHDKMYWYQQDPGMELHLIHYSYGVNSTEKGDLSSESTVSRIRTEHFPLTLESARPSHTSQYLCASSDGAGVSTDTQYFGPGTRLTVL.

In its sample, this clonotype was seen a few times. The rearrangement uses TRBV29-1 and TRBJ1-1; 7 bases fit TRBD1. The germline CDR1 and CDR2 sequences are SQVTM and ANQGSEA. V lost 6 bases to trimming and J lost 1 base; unmatched junction nucleotides: 5. The CDR3 sequence is 13 residues long. CDR3 loop: CSVRQGGNTEAFF. The CDR3 bases are TGCAGCGTGAGACAGGGAGGGAACACTGAAGCTTTCTTT.

This clonotype showed up many times. The rearrangement uses TRBV5-1 and TRBJ1-2, with 8 bases fitting TRBD1. V shed 4 bases and J 0 bases; nucleotides not matched to a gene: 8. The CDR3 contains 16 residues. Germline V lookup: CDR1 SGHRS, CDR2 YFSETQ. Here the CDR3 DNA reads TGCGCCAGCAGCATCGGACAGGGACCCACTAACTATGGCTACACCTTC. It is translated as CASSIGQGPTNYGYTF. Full variable domain (rest looked up from reference TRBV5-1 and TRBJ1-2): KAGVTQTPRYLIKTRGQQVTLSCSPISGHRSVSWYQQTPGQGLQFLFEYFSETQRNKGNFPGRFSGRQFSNSRSEMNVSTLELGDSALYLCASSIGQGPTNYGYTFGSGTRLTVV.

The chain links TRBV27 to TRBJ1-2; D not certain. The ends were cut back, 6 bases at V and 6 bases at J, with 17 bases in the middle. The CDR3 is 14 amino acids. Per the germline V gene, CDR1 is MNHEY and CDR2 is SMNVEV (reference sequence). The CDR3 sequence is CASSQRPAANGYTF. The CDR3 region has the DNA TGTGCCAGCAGCCAAAGACCGGCGGCTAATGGCTACACCTTC.

This chain links TRBV7-8 with TRBJ2-3, with 16 nucleotides matching TRBD2. Germline lookup yields CDR1 SGHVS and CDR2 FQNEAQ. J lost 9 bases, V lost 6 bases, and 6 bases had no gene match. The CDR3 is 15 amino acids. CDR3 protein: CASRAGTSGGATQYF. CDR3 nucleotides: TGTGCCAGCAGAGCCGGGACTAGCGGGGGGGCCACGCAGTATTTT.

This clonotype has a count of ten or more. The chain uses TRBV7-8 and TRBJ1-1, with no clear D. In germline, CDR1 is SGHVS, CDR2 FQNEAQ. There are 13 residues in the CDR3. V dropped 1 base and J dropped 5 bases, with 8 bases sitting between them. As DNA, the CDR3 is TGTGCCAGCAGCTTAGTAGAGGAAACTGAAGCTTTCTTT. Translated, it gives CASSLVEETEAFF.

The CDR3 here is CATSSFTRTGGKYF. As DNA, the CDR3 is TGTGCCACCAGCAGTTTTACGCGGACAGGGGGCAAGTACTTC. The genes are TRBV15 and TRBJ2-7; 11 nucleotides line up with TRBD1. This CDR3 contains 14 residues. The V gene's germline CDR1 is LNHNV and CDR2 YYDKDF (reference sequence). V shed 3 bases and J 11 bases; nucleotides not matched to a gene: 9.

This clonotype appeared many times. The J gene is TRBJ2-3, the V gene TRBV12-3 or TRBV12-4; 7 positions match TRBD2. V trimming: 7 bases; J trimming: 2 bases; junction bases outside the gene matches: 6. The CDR3 totals 14 residues. The CDR3 spells CASTPGRNTDTQYF. CDR3 bases: TGTGCCAGCACCCCCGGGAGGAACACAGATACGCAGTATTTT.

The CDR3 nucleotides read TGTGCCAGCAGTGAACGGACTAGCGGGAGCAATGAGCAGTTCTTC. The encoded protein is CASSERTSGSNEQFF. This chain uses TRBV6-4 with TRBJ2-1; 13 nucleotides align to TRBD2. CDR3 size: 15 residues. Unmatched junction bases numbered 2, after V lost 3 bases and J lost 6 bases. The germline CDR1 and CDR2 sequences are MRHNA and SNTAGT.

The sample holds a few counts of this clonotype. The genes are TRBV30 and TRBJ1-1; D is perhaps TRBD1 (6 bases). In germline, CDR1 is GTSNPN, CDR2 SVGIG (reference sequence). Trimming removed 0 bases from V and 4 bases from J, with 15 bases in between. The CDR3 runs to 15 residues. CDR3 amino acids: CAWSVGGLGVTEAFF. The CDR3 bases are TGTGCCTGGAGTGTGGGGGGCCTGGGTGTCACTGAAGCTTTCTTT.

J is TRBJ1-1 and V is TRBV7-9; D not resolved. The ends were cut back, 4 bases at V and 6 bases at J, with 12 bases in the middle. CDR1 is SEHNR, CDR2 FQNEAQ, per germline (reference sequence). This CDR3 is built from 13 residues. The CDR3 loop is CASSSTGIAEAFF. The CDR3, as DNA: TGTGCCAGCAGCTCTACGGGTATCGCTGAAGCTTTCTTT.

V and J are TRBV20-1 and TRBJ2-1; no clear D gene. Deletions cut 7 bases from V and 4 bases from J, with 8 bases between. CDR3 length: 11 residues. CDR1 DFQATT and CDR2 SNEGSKA come from the germline V gene (reference sequence). CDR3 amino acids: CSVYTYNEQFF. DNA of the CDR3: TGCAGTGTTTACACTTACAATGAGCAGTTCTTC.

The chain links TRBV12-3 or TRBV12-4 to TRBJ2-3; D gene uncertain. The CDR3 extends over 12 amino acids. V was pared by 3 bases and J by 5 bases, with 6 bases between. CDR3 in DNA: TGTGCCAGCAGTTTTGGCAGAGATACGCAGTATTTT. Translation gives CASSFGRDTQYF.

V gene TRBV12-3 or TRBV12-4 combines with J gene TRBJ2-7; the D is unclear. Deletions cut 1 base from V and 3 bases from J, with 22 bases between. This CDR3 contains 18 residues. In DNA, the CDR3 is TGTGCCAGCAGTTTAGGGTCGTTTATAGGCGGATCGGGCTACGAGCAGTACTTC. This translates into CASSLGSFIGGSGYEQYF.